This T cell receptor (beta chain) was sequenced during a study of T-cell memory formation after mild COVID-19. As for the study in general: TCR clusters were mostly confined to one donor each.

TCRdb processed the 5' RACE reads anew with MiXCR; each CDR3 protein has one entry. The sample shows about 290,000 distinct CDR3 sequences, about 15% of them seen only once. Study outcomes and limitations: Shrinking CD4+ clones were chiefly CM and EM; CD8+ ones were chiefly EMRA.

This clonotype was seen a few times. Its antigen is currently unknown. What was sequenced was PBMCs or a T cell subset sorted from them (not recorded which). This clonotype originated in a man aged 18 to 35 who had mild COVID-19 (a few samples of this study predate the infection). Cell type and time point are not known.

CDR3 sequence: CASSRQRGQETQYF. The CDR3 DNA sequence: TGTGCCAGCAGTCGCCAGCGGGGGCAAGAGACCCAGTACTTC. The chain links TRBV6-5 to TRBJ2-5, with 8 bases matching TRBD2. The CDR3 runs to 14 residues. From germline, CDR1 is MNHEY and CDR2 SVGAGI. With 5 bases clipped from V and 2 bases from J, the junction kept 4 bases outside the gene matches.